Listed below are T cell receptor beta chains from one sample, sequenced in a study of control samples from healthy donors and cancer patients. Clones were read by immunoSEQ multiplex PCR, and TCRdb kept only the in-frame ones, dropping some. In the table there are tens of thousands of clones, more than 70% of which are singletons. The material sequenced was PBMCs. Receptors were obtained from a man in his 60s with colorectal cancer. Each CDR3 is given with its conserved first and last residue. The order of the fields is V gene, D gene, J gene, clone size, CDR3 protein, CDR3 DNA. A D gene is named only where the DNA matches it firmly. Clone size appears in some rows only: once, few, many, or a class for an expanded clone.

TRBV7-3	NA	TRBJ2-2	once	CASSTQGTPNTGELFF	TGTGCCAGCAGCACCCAGGGTACCCCGAACACCGGGGAGCTGTTTTTT
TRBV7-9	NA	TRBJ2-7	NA	CASSQTVDEQYF	TGTGCCAGCAGTCAGACAGTAGACGAGCAGTACTTC
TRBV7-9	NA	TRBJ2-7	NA	CASSSPELFYEQYF	TGTGCCAGCAGCTCACCAGAGCTCTTCTACGAGCAGTACTTC
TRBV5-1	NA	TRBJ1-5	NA	CASSLGDGQNQPQHF	TGCGCCAGCAGCTTGGGGGACGGCCAGAATCAGCCCCAGCATTTT
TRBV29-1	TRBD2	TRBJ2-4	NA	CSVEGRGGSKNIQYF	TGCAGCGTTGAAGGGCGGGGGGGGTCCAAAAACATTCAGTACTTC
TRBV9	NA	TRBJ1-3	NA	CASSVAGAGNTIYF	TGTGCCAGCAGCGTAGCAGGGGCTGGAAACACCATATATTTT
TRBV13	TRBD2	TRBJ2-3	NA	CASSLPAGGSTDTQYF	TGTGCCAGCAGCTTGCCAGCGGGGGGGAGCACAGATACGCAGTATTTT
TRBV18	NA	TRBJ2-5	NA	CASSPGLQETQYF	TGTGCCAGCTCACCTGGCCTACAAGAGACCCAGTACTTC
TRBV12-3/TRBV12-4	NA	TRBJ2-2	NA	CASSTTGELFF	TGTGCCAGCAGCACCACCGGGGAGCTGTTTTTT
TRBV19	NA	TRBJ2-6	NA	CASRRVRGANVLTF	TGTGCCAGTAGACGAGTCCGTGGGGCCAACGTCCTGACTTTC
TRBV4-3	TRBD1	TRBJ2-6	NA	CASSQAGQGVPGANVLTF	TGCGCCAGCAGCCAGGCGGGACAGGGGGTGCCTGGGGCCAACGTCCTGACTTTC
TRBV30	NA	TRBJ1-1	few	CAWSRPPGTEAFF	TGTGCCTGGAGTCGACCCCCGGGCACTGAAGCTTTCTTT
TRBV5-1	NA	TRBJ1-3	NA	CASSLEPQVGGNTIYF	TGCGCCAGCAGCTTGGAACCCCAGGTCGGTGGAAACACCATATATTTT
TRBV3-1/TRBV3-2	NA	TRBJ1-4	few	CASSQARRGEKLFF	TGTGCCAGCAGCCAAGCCAGGAGAGGCGAAAAACTGTTTTTT
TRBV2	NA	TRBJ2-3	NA	CASRTGFDTQYF	TGTGCCAGCAGGACGGGGTTTGATACGCAGTATTTT
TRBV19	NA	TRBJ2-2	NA	CASISGPTGELFF	TGTGCCAGTATCTCGGGGCCGACCGGGGAGCTGTTTTTT
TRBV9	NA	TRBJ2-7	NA	CASSPLGVGEQYF	TGTGCCAGCTCACCCCTGGGGGTGGGCGAGCAGTACTTC
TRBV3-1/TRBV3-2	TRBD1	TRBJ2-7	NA	CASRHGQGNEQYF	TGTGCCAGCAGACACGGACAGGGTAACGAGCAGTACTTC
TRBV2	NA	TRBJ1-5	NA	CASSARTGNQPQHF	TGTGCCAGCAGTGCCCGGACGGGCAATCAGCCCCAGCATTTT
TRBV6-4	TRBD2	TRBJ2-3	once	CASSDGGGGPDTQYF	TGTGCCAGCAGTGACGGCGGGGGGGGCCCGGATACGCAGTATTTT
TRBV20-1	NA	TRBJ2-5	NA	CSAPVWETQYF	TGCAGTGCCCCTGTGTGGGAGACCCAGTACTTC
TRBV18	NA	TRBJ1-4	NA	CASSPDGNEKLFF	TGTGCCAGCTCACCAGATGGAAATGAAAAACTGTTTTTT
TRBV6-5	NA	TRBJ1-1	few	CASNVRAGEVEAFF	TGTGCCAGCAACGTTCGGGCAGGGGAAGTTGAAGCTTTCTTT
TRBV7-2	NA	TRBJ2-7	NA	CASSLSRAAEQYF	TGTGCCAGCAGCTTAAGTCGAGCGGCCGAGCAGTACTTC
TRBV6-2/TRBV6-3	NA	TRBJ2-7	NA	CASSYTLGTYEQYF	TGTGCCAGCAGTTACACCCTAGGAACCTACGAGCAGTACTTC
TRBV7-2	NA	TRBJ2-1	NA	CASSLGHMEANEQFF	TGTGCCAGCAGCCTCGGACATATGGAGGCCAATGAGCAGTTCTTC
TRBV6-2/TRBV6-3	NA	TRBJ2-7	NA	CASSYWNRVDNEQYF	TGTGCCAGCAGTTACTGGAACAGGGTGGATAACGAGCAGTACTTC
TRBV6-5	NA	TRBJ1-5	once	CASSYSSADQPQHF	TGTGCCAGCAGTTACTCGTCAGCAGATCAGCCCCAGCATTTT
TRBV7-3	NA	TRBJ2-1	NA	CASSFAGSSNEQFF	TGTGCCAGCAGCTTTGCCGGGTCCAGCAATGAGCAGTTCTTC
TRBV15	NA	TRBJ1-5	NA	CATGRTPSNQPQHF	TGTGCCACCGGAAGGACACCTAGCAATCAGCCCCAGCATTTT
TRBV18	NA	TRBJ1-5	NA	CASSPQGNQPQHF	TGTGCCAGCTCACCACAGGGCAATCAGCCCCAGCATTTT
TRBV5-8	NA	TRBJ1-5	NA	CASSLGGFRNQPQHF	TGTGCCAGCAGCTTGGGTGGGTTTCGCAATCAGCCCCAGCATTTT
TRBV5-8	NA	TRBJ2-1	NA	CANTDWGGSRDNEQFF	TGTGCCAATACCGACTGGGGCGGGTCACGAGACAATGAGCAGTTCTTC
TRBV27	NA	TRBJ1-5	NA	CASTPVGPLNQPQHF	TGTGCCAGCACCCCGGTGGGACCGCTCAATCAGCCCCAGCATTTT
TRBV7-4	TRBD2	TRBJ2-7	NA	CASSLVVAGGPHHEQYF	TGTGCCAGCAGCTTAGTGGTTGCGGGGGGGCCCCATCACGAGCAGTACTTC
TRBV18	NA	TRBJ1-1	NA	CASSDRLVAFF	TGTGCCAGCTCCGACAGGTTAGTGGCTTTCTTT
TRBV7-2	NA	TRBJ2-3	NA	CASSLRWGTDTQYF	TGTGCCAGCAGCTTAAGGTGGGGCACAGATACGCAGTATTTT
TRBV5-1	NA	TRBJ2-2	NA	CASSLIAGELFF	TGCGCCAGCAGCTTGATAGCCGGGGAGCTGTTTTTT
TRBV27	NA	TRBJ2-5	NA	CASSFSTAQETQYF	TGTGCCAGCAGTTTTTCGACAGCTCAAGAGACCCAGTACTTC
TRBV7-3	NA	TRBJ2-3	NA	CASSLAGRTSTDTQYF	TGTGCCAGCAGCTTAGCTGGCAGAACTAGCACAGATACGCAGTATTTT
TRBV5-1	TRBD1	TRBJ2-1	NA	CASRSGTGWDNEQFF	TGCGCCAGCAGGTCCGGGACAGGGTGGGACAATGAGCAGTTCTTC
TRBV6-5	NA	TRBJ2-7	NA	CASSYGSPYEQYF	TGTGCCAGCAGTTACGGCAGTCCTTACGAGCAGTACTTC
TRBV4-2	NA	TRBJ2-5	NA	CASSQEGQGKTQYF	TGTGCCAGCAGCCAAGAGGGCCAGGGGAAGACCCAGTACTTC
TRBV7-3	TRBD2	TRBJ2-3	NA	CASSYGLAGRTDTQYF	TGTGCCAGCAGCTACGGACTAGCGGGGCGCACAGATACGCAGTATTTT
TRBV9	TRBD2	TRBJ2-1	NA	CASSVELAGGEQFF	TGTGCCAGCAGCGTAGAACTAGCGGGGGGTGAGCAGTTCTTC
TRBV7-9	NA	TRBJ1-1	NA	CASSMDGLNTEAFF	TGTGCCAGCAGCATGGACGGTTTGAACACTGAAGCTTTCTTT
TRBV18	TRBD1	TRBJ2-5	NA	CASSPPGQQETQYF	TGTGCCAGCTCACCACCGGGACAGCAAGAGACCCAGTACTTC
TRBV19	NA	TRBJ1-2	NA	CASSDRGQGGYTF	TGTGCCAGTAGTGACCGGGGGCAGGGTGGCTACACCTTC
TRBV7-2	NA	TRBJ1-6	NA	CASSLGGGYNSPLHF	TGTGCCAGCAGCTTAGGTGGGGGGTATAATTCACCCCTCCACTTT